Presented here are 13 T cell receptor beta chains from one specimen sequenced in a study of blood T cell repertoires in COVID-19. Using immunoSEQ multiplex PCR, the repertoire was profiled, and TCRdb retains in-frame clones only, with some absent. Of about 120,000 clones listed, around 85% are singletons. The sample consisted of peripheral blood. All receptors derive from a man younger than 45 with COVID-19, enrolled during active disease.

The V and J genes are TRBV24-1 and TRBJ2-7; D might be TRBD1 (6 bases). The CDR3 covers 18 residues. V lost 0 bases, J lost 2 bases, and 19 bases lay in between. Germline CDR1 and CDR2: KGHDR and SFDVKD. CDR3 protein: CATSDLVVGGWGPYEQYF. The CDR3 DNA is TGTGCCACCAGTGATTTGGTGGTTGGGGGCTGGGGACCCTACGAGCAGTACTTC.

The chain joins TRBV12-5 to TRBJ2-6, with a possible D match to TRBD1 (5 bases). This CDR3 region has 16 residues. V was trimmed by 6 bases and J by 0 bases, leaving 12 bases between them. Germline CDR1 reads LGHNT; CDR2 reads FRNRAP. The CDR3 bases are TGTGCTAGTGGACCTGACAGATTCTCTGGGGCCAACGTCCTGACTTTC. This gives the protein CASGPDRFSGANVLTF.

The rearrangement uses TRBV2 and TRBJ2-2; 7 bases match TRBD2. Germline lookup yields CDR1 SNHLY and CDR2 FYNNEI. The CDR3 consists of 13 residues. V gave up 6 bases and J gave up 5 bases; unmatched junction bases: 3. The CDR3 nucleotides read TGTGCCAGCAGAGCGGGGTGGACCGGGGAGCTGTTTTTT. Amino acids: CASRAGWTGELFF.

The chain uses TRBV7-8 and TRBJ1-1, with TRBD1 matching over 9 bases. The germline V gene has CDR1 SGHVS and CDR2 FQNEAQ. V lost 4 bases and J lost 4; bases outside the gene matches: 4. CDR3 size: 14 residues. CDR3 loop: CASSWGQGGTEAFF. CDR3 sequence (DNA): TGTGCCAGCAGCTGGGGACAGGGAGGCACTGAAGCTTTCTTT.

J is TRBJ1-3 and V is TRBV11-3, with no clear D. Germline lookup yields CDR1 SGHNT and CDR2 YENEEA. V was clipped by 1 base and J by 0 bases, with 7 bases between them. The CDR3 extends over 15 amino acids. For the CDR3, the DNA is TGTGCCAGCAGCTTAGTAGTTGGCTCTGGAAACACCATATATTTT. Amino acids: CASSLVVGSGNTIYF.

This rearrangement joins TRBV30 to TRBJ2-1; the match to TRBD1 covers 9 bases. Germline-derived CDR1 and CDR2 are GTSNPN and SVGIG (reference sequence). Trimming removed 2 bases from V and 9 bases from J; junction bases left unmatched: 5. The CDR3 is 13 residues long. CDR3: CAWSKGQGGEQFF. The CDR3 DNA follows: TGTGCCTGGAGTAAGGGACAGGGCGGTGAGCAGTTCTTC.

The V call is TRBV5-5, the J call TRBJ2-1, with TRBD2 matching 7 bases. CDR1 is SGHKS and CDR2 is YYEKEE in the germline V gene (reference sequence). J lost 7 bases, V lost 6 bases, and 4 bases had no gene match. This CDR3 comprises 12 residues. This chain's CDR3 is CASNSRENEQFF. The CDR3 DNA is TGTGCCAGCAACTCGCGGGAGAATGAGCAGTTCTTC.

The chain carries TRBV3-1 (or the pseudogene TRBV3-2) and TRBJ2-1, with 8 bases aligning to TRBD2. The CDR3 totals 17 residues. Germline loops: CDR1 LGHDT, CDR2 YNNKEL (reference sequence). The trim removed 1 base at V and 1 base at J, leaving 6 bases unmatched. The CDR3 region is CASSQVLAGRSYNEQFF. In DNA form, the CDR3 reads TGTGCCAGCAGCCAAGTGCTAGCGGGTAGGTCCTACAATGAGCAGTTCTTC.

This clone appeared a single time. The V call is TRBV4-2, the J call TRBJ2-2, with 9 nucleotides matching TRBD1. Germline CDR1 and CDR2: LGHNA and YNFKEQ. V gave up 4 bases and J gave up 6 bases; unmatched junction bases: 9. The CDR3 extends over 16 amino acids. CDR3 loop: CASSPRGQGLSGELFF. DNA for the CDR3: TGTGCCAGCAGCCCAAGAGGACAGGGGTTGTCCGGGGAGCTGTTTTTT.

The chain couples TRBV6-5 to TRBJ1-4; D is ambiguous. V lost 7 bases to trimming and J lost 0 bases, with 9 bases between them. This CDR3 has 14 residues. Germline values: CDR1 MNHEY, CDR2 SVGAGI. DNA of the CDR3: TGTGCCAGCACCCTCGTAGCAACTAATGAAAAACTGTTTTTT. Encoded protein: CASTLVATNEKLFF.

The gene calls are TRBV11-2 and TRBJ2-7; 11 nucleotides align to TRBD1. Unmatched junction bases numbered 12, after V lost 1 base and J lost 4 bases. CDR1 SGHAT and CDR2 FQNNGV come from the germline V gene. This CDR3 comprises 18 residues. CDR3 protein: CASSLGTGGTLFSYEQYF. DNA of the CDR3: TGTGCCAGCAGCTTAGGGACAGGGGGCACACTCTTCTCTTACGAGCAGTACTTC.

The chain uses TRBV3-1 (or the pseudogene TRBV3-2) and TRBJ1-5; D might be TRBD1 (5 bases). V lost 4 bases and J lost 0, with 13 bases in between. This CDR3 comprises 16 residues. The germline V gene encodes CDR1 LGHDT and CDR2 YNNKEL (reference sequence). CDR3 amino acids: CASSPTGDGSNQPQHF. CDR3 bases: TGTGCCAGCAGCCCTACGGGGGACGGTAGCAATCAGCCCCAGCATTTT.

The chain uses TRBV5-1 and TRBJ2-5; no definite D call. This CDR3 comprises 13 residues. In germline, CDR1 is SGHRS, CDR2 YFSETQ. V was clipped by 0 bases and J by 3 bases, with 6 bases between them. In DNA, the CDR3 is TGCGCCAGCAGCTTGGCCAGTAAAGAGACCCAGTACTTC. It specifies CASSLASKETQYF.